The source of this TCR beta chain is a study of CD8+ T cells in alopecia areata. About the research overall: Tofacitinib administration to treated patients was oral, at 5 to 10 mg twice daily. Tofacitinib exposure lasted 6 to 18 months, followed by 6 months off drug.

On this clone: Its specificity is not known.

Findings of the study overall: It was less clear whether patients shared TCRs than it was in mice, possibly because of HLA. Scalp data also include sequences from resident alphabeta T cells of normal skin.

J lost 0 bases, V lost 7 bases, and 3 bases had no gene match. CDR3 length equals 14 residues. Germline assignment: CDR1 SNHLY and CDR2 FYNNEI. After isolation, RNA underwent reverse transcription to generate cDNA as the sequencing template. The repertoire was sequenced with immunoSEQ multiplex PCR; TCRdb's copy has only in-frame clones and lacks some. Of roughly 150,000 clones in the sample, under 60% were seen once. The chain carries TRBV2 and TRBJ1-5; 7 nucleotides align to TRBD1. This receptor was obtained from a human donor with alopecia areata. Sequencing was performed on CD4+ T cells sorted from blood, taken at week 0. In nucleotides, the CDR3 is TGTGCCAGCACTGGGACAGATAGCAATCAGCCCCAGCATTTT. Residues: CASTGTDSNQPQHF.